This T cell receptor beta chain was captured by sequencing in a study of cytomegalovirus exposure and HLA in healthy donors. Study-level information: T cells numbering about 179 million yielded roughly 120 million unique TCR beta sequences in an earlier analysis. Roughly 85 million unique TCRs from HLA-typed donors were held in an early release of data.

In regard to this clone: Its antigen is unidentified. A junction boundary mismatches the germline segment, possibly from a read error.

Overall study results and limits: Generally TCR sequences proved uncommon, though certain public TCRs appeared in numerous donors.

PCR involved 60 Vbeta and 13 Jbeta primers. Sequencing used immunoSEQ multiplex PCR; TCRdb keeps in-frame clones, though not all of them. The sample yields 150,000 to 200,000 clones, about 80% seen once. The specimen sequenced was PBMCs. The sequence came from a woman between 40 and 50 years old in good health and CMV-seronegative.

The CDR3 region is CASSFLSSSGANGLTF. CDR3 DNA: TGTGCCAGCAGCTTCCTTAGTAGTTCTGGGGCCAACGGCCTGACTTTC. V usage is TRBV5-6 and J usage is TRBJ2-6; perhaps TRBD1 as D (5 bases). The CDR3 loop spans 16 amino acids. In germline, CDR1 is SGHDT, CDR2 YYEEEE.